This T cell receptor beta chain was retrieved from a study of human T cells and chemical hapten exposure. Study details: There were weekly diphenylcyclopropenone doses to the scalp for patients throughout the roughly 24-week study. Variation in per-sample TCR yields came mainly from small pooled library volume differences.

Time point indicated: pre-sensitization, week 0. Treatment described: therapeutic diphenylcyclopropenone sensitization with weekly scalp DPC. People who gave samples had alopecia, were 18 to 70 years old, and were suitable for DPC. Germline-derived CDR1 and CDR2 are DFQATT and SNEGSKA (reference sequence). The length of the CDR3 is 11 residues. Trimming shortened V by 5 bases and J by 6 bases, and 9 bases separated the two germline ends. This clonotype was seen only a few times. In TCRdb, the RACE reads were re-called with MiXCR into one record per CDR3 protein. The sample lists 270,000 or so distinct CDR3 sequences, roughly 7.4% seen once, with roughly 1.2% in the top ten.

This receptor was identified in a man aged 18 to 35 with alopecia areata. Some clones in this sample may be carry-over from other donors' samples. This material consisted of whole blood, taken in connection with sensitization to the hapten diphenylcyclopropenone (DPC). The chain carries TRBV20-1 and TRBJ2-3, with D tentatively TRBD2 (5 bases). This CDR3 is CSALARDTQYF. The CDR3 nucleotides are TGCAGTGCTTTAGCGAGGGATACGCAGTATTTT.